This T cell receptor (beta chain) was sequenced for a study of OX40 agonist ivuxolimab in advanced cancers. Regarding the complete study: The costimulatory receptor OX40 (CD134) was targeted by ivuxolimab, a fully human IgG2 agonistic monoclonal antibody. Partial responses were achieved by three dose-escalation patients, of whom one had hepatocellular carcinoma and two had cutaneous melanoma. Of the 50 to 55 dose-escalation patients, hepatocellular carcinoma was present in around 20, melanoma in approximately 15, renal cell carcinoma in 9 and head and neck cancer in 9. The paper describes the monotherapy dose-escalation part (N = 52 patients) of the phase I trial of ivuxolimab. Intravenous ivuxolimab was administered to patients every 2 weeks at six dose levels: 0.01, 0.1, 0.3, 1.5, 3 and 10 mg/kg. In the dose-escalation cohort, 70% to 85% of patients were male, and the mean age was approximately 60 years, with a range of about 20 to 79. Patients were allowed to have had prior anti-PD-1, anti-PD-L1 or anti-CTLA-4 therapy, and 40% of the dose-escalation patients had previously received checkpoint inhibitors. Peripheral TCRbeta sequencing was intended to test whether TCR sequence diversity was altered and clonal T-cell expansion was caused by ivuxolimab.

Genomic DNA was isolated from the sorted cells so that the TCRbeta CDR3 region could be sequenced. The immunoSEQ Assay was used for sequencing of TCRbeta CDR3 regions. Drawn from immuneACCESS, this table holds only the in-frame rearrangements with V and J called that TCRdb kept. Clones are partly lost; checked studies trace under half to an unresolved V gene and leave the rest unexplained. This sample has roughly 64,000 clones in its table, and around 88% of those were observed once. Together, the top ten hold approximately 0.8% of the sample. The trial excluded patients who had a history of autoimmune disease or were on systemic immunosuppression. Peripheral blood for TCR sequencing was collected from all dose cohorts at baseline, on cycle 4 day 1, and on cycle 7 day 1. Samples were obtained from an open-label, multicenter, first-in-human phase I dose-escalation trial of ivuxolimab. Adults with locally advanced or metastatic melanoma, renal cell carcinoma, hepatocellular carcinoma or head and neck squamous cell carcinoma were enrolled in the trial. CD4+ and CD8+ T cells were sorted separately from peripheral blood before TCR sequencing.

Per the germline V gene, LGHNT is the CDR1 and FRNRAP is the CDR2. The CDR3 holds 17 amino acids from the cysteine to the phenylalanine. The CDR3 DNA has 51 bases and is translated from base 1. The V and J ends are trimmed by 9 bases and 5 bases, leaving 28 bases between them. Study-wide conclusions, independent of this receptor: Partial responders in the 0.1-3.0 mg/kg groups had among the lowest normalized peripheral clonal expansion, especially among CD8+ T cells. Antigen specificity was not determined for the clonally expanded peripheral T cells. Low levels of normalized T-cell clonal expansion were also seen in some patients who did not respond. At doses of 0.1 to 3.0 mg/kg, clonal expansion of both CD4+ and CD8+ T cells in blood was seen between baseline and week 6. After ivuxolimab, more expanded clones were found on average in CD8+ T cells than in CD4+ T cells.

Points on this clone: The target of this receptor is not known. Base-call qualities are not available, and no considerably larger clone is one nucleotide away.

The rearrangement combines TRBV12-5 with TRBJ2-5, with the D gene uncertain. The sample here was CD4+ or CD8+ T cells sorted from blood, taken in a trial of the OX40 agonist ivuxolimab. This receptor was obtained from an adult with an advanced solid tumor such as melanoma, head and neck, liver or kidney cancer. For the CDR3, the sequence is CARRATAPTNLVETQYF. The DNA sequence reads TGTGCTAGACGCGCGACGGCGCCTACTAACTTAGTCGAGACCCAGTACTTC.